This entry lists 11 T cell receptor beta chains sequenced from one sample in a study of glioma-infiltrating T cells after dendritic cell vaccination. This table comes from immunoSEQ multiplex PCR, and its TCRdb copy is limited to in-frame clones, with some not included. The sample comprises approximately 2,000 clones, around 78% of which are singletons, and roughly an eighth rests with the top ten. Time point in this sample: after dendritic cell vaccination, including at tumor progression/relapse. Autologous tumor lysate was loaded overnight onto monocyte-derived dendritic cells grown approximately seven days with IL-4 and GM-CSF. Sequenced material: tumor tissue, taken after dendritic cell vaccination. Receptors originate from a human donor with glioblastoma.

This chain connects TRBV21-1 to TRBJ2-7; the table's D call, TRBD2, was not checked against the DNA. TRBV21-1 is classified as a pseudogene. The CDR3 has 17 amino acids. In DNA, the CDR3 is TGTGCAAGTCCCCAGGACTTAGTAGACTCAAACTCCTACGAGCAGTACTTC. It encodes CASPQDLVDSNSYEQYF.

The chain recombines TRBV5-4 with TRBJ2-3; D ambiguous. V was trimmed by 4 bases and J by 10 bases, leaving 13 bases between them. The CDR3 is 12 residues long. Per the germline V gene, CDR1 is SGHNT and CDR2 is YYREEE (reference sequence). The CDR3 region is CASSAVNGPQYF. CDR3 sequence (DNA): TGTGCCAGCAGCGCGGTCAACGGTCCGCAGTATTTT.

The DNA for the CDR3 is TGTGCCAGCAGTTACTGGGACAGGGAAGTGAGGCAGTACTTC. As protein: CASSYWDREVRQYF. The chain recombines TRBV6-6 with TRBJ2-7; 9 positions agree with TRBD1. Trimming cost V 1 base and J 9 bases; bases outside gene matches: 7. Germline V gene lookup returns CDR1 MNHNY and CDR2 SVGAGI (reference sequence). This CDR3 comprises 14 residues.

This clone was seen more than once but under ten times. This chain joins TRBV4-1 and TRBJ2-7; D gene uncertain. V lost 1 base and J 0 bases, leaving 7 bases between the germline ends. Germline assignment: CDR1 MGHRA and CDR2 YSYEKL. The CDR3 runs 14 residues. This CDR3 is CASSQGTSSYEQYF. The DNA for the CDR3 is TGCGCCAGCAGCCAAGGTACCAGCTCCTACGAGCAGTACTTC.

This clone is labeled as large. The chain has TRBV7-2 and TRBJ2-3; 7 bases are shared with TRBD2. In germline, CDR1 is SGHTA, CDR2 FQGNSA. The CDR3 extends over 15 amino acids. V shed 4 bases and J 2 bases; nucleotides not matched to a gene: 6. The CDR3 sequence: CASSSWGGITDTQYF. The CDR3, as DNA: TGTGCCAGCAGCTCCTGGGGGGGGATCACAGATACGCAGTATTTT.

This sequence joins TRBV4-1 and TRBJ2-1; 10 bases are a match to TRBD2. Germline CDR1 is MGHRA and CDR2 is YSYEKL. This CDR3 spans 15 amino acids. After removal of 4 bases from V and 8 bases from J, the junction contained 8 bases not matched to a gene. CDR3 nucleotides: TGCGCCAGCAGCCCTTTAGCGGGAGGTGGCTATGAGCAGTTCTTC. Translating gives CASSPLAGGGYEQFF.

The chain carries TRBV6-1 and TRBJ1-2; D unresolved. The CDR3 contains 14 residues. Germline lookup yields CDR1 MNHNS and CDR2 SASEGT. Trimming took 1 base from V and 6 from J, leaving 12 bases between them. In nucleotides, the CDR3 is TGTGCCAGCAGTGAAGGGGCTAAAGGCGATGGCTACACCTTC. It translates to CASSEGAKGDGYTF.

As DNA, the CDR3 is TGTGCCAGCAGCCCGGGGGTTAACTATGGCTACACCTTC. Its translation: CASSPGVNYGYTF. The genes are TRBV14 and TRBJ1-2; a possible D gene is TRBD1 (5 bases). Germline V lookup: CDR1 SGHDN, CDR2 FVKESK. This CDR3 contains 13 residues. V lost 4 bases, J lost 1 base, and 7 bases lay in between.

The J gene is TRBJ1-4, the V gene TRBV7-9; D is unresolved. CDR3 length: 13 amino acids. Between the trimmed V and J ends, which lost 0 bases and 8 bases, there was a span of 7 bases. From germline, CDR1 is SEHNR and CDR2 FQNEAQ (reference sequence). CDR3 in amino acids: CASSLAGAEKLFF. CDR3 in DNA: TGTGCCAGCAGCTTAGCCGGAGCCGAAAAACTGTTTTTT.

The V and J genes are TRBV29-1 and TRBJ2-5; 7 bases fit TRBD2. The V gene's germline CDR1 is SQVTM and CDR2 ANQGSEA. The V gene end was trimmed by 4 bases and the J gene end by 1 base; junction bases not matched to a gene: 0. The CDR3 is 12 residues long. CDR3 nucleotide sequence: TGCAGCGTTGCGGGAGGCCAAGAGACCCAGTACTTC. Encoded protein: CSVAGGQETQYF.

The genes are TRBV7-6 and TRBJ1-1; 9 positions match TRBD1. Trimming at V came to 4 bases and at J to 3 bases, leaving 3 bases not matched to a gene. The CDR3 consists of 14 residues. Germline assignment: CDR1 SGHVS and CDR2 FNYEAQ. The CDR3 reads CASSSGTGHTEAFF. CDR3 bases: TGTGCCAGCAGCTCGGGGACAGGGCACACTGAAGCTTTCTTT.